This TCR beta chain comes out of a study of cytomegalovirus exposure and HLA in healthy donors. The primer mix had 60 Vbeta and 13 Jbeta primers. Assay: immunoSEQ multiplex PCR; the TCRdb copy retains only in-frame clones and omits some. Among some 150,000 clones listed, around nine tenths were seen once. V shed 0 bases, J shed 0 bases, and the junction held 1 base outside the gene matches. This CDR3 spans 15 amino acids. From germline, CDR1 is MNHEY and CDR2 SVGAGI. The sample consisted of PBMCs. The TCR originated in a woman aged 30 to 39 in good health and CMV-seronegative. The chain is built from TRBV6-5 and TRBJ2-5; 7 nucleotides line up with TRBD1. In nucleotides, the CDR3 is TGTGCCAGCAGTTACTCGACAGGGTACCAAGAGACCCAGTACTTC. Amino acid sequence: CASSYSTGYQETQYF.